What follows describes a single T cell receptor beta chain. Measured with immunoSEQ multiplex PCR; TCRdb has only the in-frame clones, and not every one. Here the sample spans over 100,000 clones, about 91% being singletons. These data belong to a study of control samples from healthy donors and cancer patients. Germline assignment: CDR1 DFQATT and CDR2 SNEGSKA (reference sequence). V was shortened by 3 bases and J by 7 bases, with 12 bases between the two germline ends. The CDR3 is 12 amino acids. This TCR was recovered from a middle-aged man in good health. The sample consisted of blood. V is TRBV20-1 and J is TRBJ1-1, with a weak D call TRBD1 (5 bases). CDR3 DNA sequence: TGCAGTGCTAGTGCAGGGAGGGGTGAAGCTTTCTTT. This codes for CSASAGRGEAFF.